The sequence of this T cell receptor beta chain was determined in a study of long-term antiretroviral therapy in people with HIV. The immunoSEQ assay was v3.0, run at survey level. Produced via immunoSEQ multiplex PCR; TCRdb's table is partial and in-frame only. The data hold approximately 22,000 clones, with 65% to 90% observed a single time. The germline V gene encodes CDR1 MNHNS and CDR2 SASEGT. Between the trimmed V and J ends, which lost 4 bases and 5 bases, there was a span of 14 bases. CDR3 length: 14 amino acids. The rearrangement links TRBV6-1 to TRBJ2-5; D is tentatively TRBD1 or TRBD2 (6 bases each). The TCR sequence derives from a man aged 50 or older with HIV. This sample comprised unsorted PBMCs, obtained 3 years after starting antiretroviral therapy. CDR3 nucleotides: TGTGCCAGCAGTGGCTGGGGGGCTCGGGAGACCCAGTACTTC. It is translated as CASSGWGARETQYF.